This is a list of T cell receptor beta chains from one sample in a study of identical twins. TCRdb passed the 5' RACE reads through MiXCR, listing each CDR3 protein once. The profile covers under 300,000 distinct CDR3 sequences, with approximately 11% appearing a single time and 4% taken by the ten largest. Separately, the same data were catalogued under a study of yellow fever vaccine responses in identical twins.

Sample: memory (CD45RO+) T cells sorted from blood. These receptors originate from a woman in her late teens or twenties in good health. CDR3s leave out the opening cysteine and the closing phenylalanine or tryptophan.

cdr3_length	v_call	j_call	cdr3_aa
13	TRBV7-2	TRBJ2-7	ASSLLAGEVGEQY
13	TRBV12-3/TRBV12-4	TRBJ2-7	ASGNPGLADFKQY
12	TRBV6-2/TRBV6-3	TRBJ2-2	AIKLAGGPGELF
12	TRBV20-1	TRBJ2-1	SGARDWLNNEQF
12	TRBV5-1	TRBJ2-3	ASTRLAHTDTQY
18	TRBV4-2	TRBJ2-4	ASSQVDSARLAGAKNIQY
13	TRBV28	TRBJ1-2	ASIEGNRERSGYT
12	TRBV20-1	TRBJ1-1	SASRQGWDTEAF
12	TRBV7-9	TRBJ1-1	ASSTLYRDNEAF
12	TRBV7-2	TRBJ2-7	ASSRDGGNYEQY
12	TRBV29-1	TRBJ2-3	SVQTSGSTDTQY
11	TRBV7-7	TRBJ2-5	ASSRDRVQTQY
13	TRBV20-1	TRBJ1-2	SARDLTKLNYGYT
15	TRBV4-3	TRBJ2-7	ASSQAGSGSKSYEQY
10	TRBV18	TRBJ2-3	ASPPLLDTQY
13	TRBV20-1	TRBJ1-1	SAGRVGPRNLEAF
11	TRBV6-1	TRBJ1-5	ASSRDRAQPQH
10	TRBV28	TRBJ1-1	ASSTLDTEAF
12	TRBV7-2	TRBJ2-1	ASSLEFSYNEQF
12	TRBV7-2	TRBJ1-5	ASSLKAGNQPQH
12	TRBV6-1	TRBJ1-5	ASSEISVVQPQH
11	TRBV7-2	TRBJ2-3	ASSWTSTDTQY
11	TRBV12-3/TRBV12-4	TRBJ2-5	ASSPRLQETQY
14	TRBV9	TRBJ2-1	ASSSRLAYPGNEQF
10	TRBV11-2	TRBJ2-3	ASSLGLEAQY
12	TRBV7-7	TRBJ2-5	ASSLSSLKETQY
11	TRBV4-3	TRBJ2-7	ASSQDLGYEQY
12	TRBV6-2/TRBV6-3	TRBJ1-1	ASNPWGTLPEAF
9	TRBV7-8	TRBJ1-2	ASSLKDGYT
14	TRBV7-3	TRBJ2-3	ASSLKATGGPDTQY
12	TRBV20-1	TRBJ2-3	SARDWRVGDTQY